The present T cell receptor (beta chain) was sequenced within a study of CD8 T cells in ankylosing spondylitis. The authors made TCR beta libraries by quantitative 5'-RACE with molecular barcodes. TCRdb reanalysed the 5' RACE reads using MiXCR and keeps one entry per CDR3 protein. The sample gives some 250,000 distinct CDR3 sequences, roughly a quarter of which show up once; around 0.58% is in the top ten. Trimming took off 6 bases at V and 0 bases at J, with 15 bases between the two ends. CDR1 and CDR2 from the germline V gene are DFQATT and SNEGSKA (reference sequence). The CDR3 runs 15 residues. Study-level points and caveats: There was reportedly significant enrichment of clones that were disease-linked in matched ankylosing spondylitis synovial fluid. Disease-linked clones bore a CD8+ phenotype, appearing relatively rarely in peripheral blood.

This clonotype was detected only once. Its cognate antigen is unknown. The chain links TRBV20-1 to TRBJ1-5, with a weak D call TRBD1 (5 bases). The sequence was collected from a male donor with ankylosing spondylitis or in good health (not recorded which). Sequencing was done on a sample of blood, either unsorted or a sorted T cell fraction (not recorded which). CDR3 protein: CSASGGANSNQPQHF. Here the CDR3 DNA reads TGCAGTGCCTCGGGAGGGGCAAATAGCAATCAGCCCCAGCATTTT.